This note documents a single T cell receptor (beta chain) sequence. Its recognized antigen is unknown. Base qualities are not recorded, but no much larger clone differs from it by a single base. Libraries were constructed by the immunoSEQ multiplex PCR assay. The multiplex PCR relied on a mix of 60 forward primers for TCR Vbeta segments and 13 reverse primers for TCR Jbeta segments. A multiplex PCR assay on genomic DNA amplified the CDR3 region of rearranged TCR beta genes. Amplified TCR beta libraries were sequenced as 87-base-pair reads on the Illumina HiSeq System. In the original analysis: A later analysis tallied tens of millions of unique TCR beta chains across the 650 to 750 repertoires, and around 9.9 million of those chains were shared by two or more donors. Raw reads were error-corrected and collapsed into unique sequences by a nearest-neighbor algorithm in which closely related sequences were merged to remove PCR and sequencing errors. To assign V, D and J gene segments, CDR3 sequences were aligned to IMGT reference sequences. Each retained sequence needed at least a six-nucleotide match to both a V gene segment and a J gene segment. Rearrangements were called productive when the CDR3 lacked stop codons and stayed in frame with V and J; all others were non-productive. CDR3 was defined according to IMGT convention as the region running from the second conserved V-encoded cysteine to the conserved J-encoded phenylalanine. Sequences without an unambiguous match to a single V gene segment were excluded from the earlier analysis of a few hundred of the donors. In an earlier analysis of 450 to 700 of the donors, V segments were called functional above 56.7% productive rearrangements and were called segregating when the between-donor standard deviation exceeded 5%. To diagnose cytomegalovirus status from the catalog of TCR beta chain sequences, a statistical classification framework was built. In a later analysis, TCR nucleotide sequences were compared against IMGT/GENE-DB human TR gene sequences so that V and J genes could be assigned. In a later analysis, CDR3 sequences and most-parsimonious VDJ recombination scenarios were assigned using the TCRdist pipeline. In a later analysis, each TCR beta chain was defined by its CDR3 amino acid sequence together with its V-gene family, and reads lacking a unique V-gene family were excluded. A later analysis removed 592 highly shared, low-generation-probability nucleotide sequences to deal with suspected cross-contamination and a sequencing artifact. In a later analysis, a clonal expansion index was calculated for each public chain from normalized within-repertoire ranks of inferred template counts. In a later analysis, generation probabilities were computed using a VDJ recombination model fitted to out-of-frame rearrangements, and the results were checked against IGoR. In a later analysis, hypergeometric tests were used to score TCR-TCR, TCR-HLA and TCR-CMV co-occurrence, with a repertoire-size bias correction applied to TCR pairs. To estimate false discovery rates, a later analysis permuted the HLA or CMV assignments 20 times. A later analysis grouped co-occurring TCRs with DBSCAN, adding TCRdist sequence similarity when clustering within HLA-allele-positive subsets. Co-occurrence clustering excluded repertoires with fewer than 30,000 or more than 120,000 public chains, plus five with anomalous nucleotide sharing. TCRdb provides this immuneACCESS table in a form limited to in-frame rearrangements. Some clones are lacking; in checked studies, under half of them reflect an unresolved V gene, and why the rest are absent is not known. That table supplies the V and J calls and clone size; D and trimming were determined from the DNA. The table for this sample lists approximately 170,000 clones; approximately 77% of them were counted only once. The leading ten clones occupy about 7.4% of the sample.

This record comes from a study of cytomegalovirus exposure and HLA in healthy donors (dated 2017 in TCRdb). For context, the study as a whole: In an earlier analysis of fewer than 750 of the donors, roughly 300 Gb of sequence data and 90 million to 120 million unique TCR beta sequences from some 170 million T cells were reported. About 300 gigabases of sequencing data and roughly 90 million unique TCR sequences were included in an early release covering 550 to 650 HLA-typed donors. Among the roughly 430 genotyped donors, around 81% belonged to the genetic ancestry cluster associated with self-reported Caucasian donors. The study aimed to test whether signatures of past pathogen exposure could be identified by cataloging public T cell receptors. The study profiled the T cell repertoires of fewer than 850 subjects by immunosequencing and related them to cytomegalovirus serostatus. Along with the approximately 700-subject first cohort, a separate validation cohort of more than 90 different subjects was used. The study combined high-throughput TCR immunosequencing, statistical association of individual TCRs with disease status, and machine learning to predict cytomegalovirus infection status. A later analysis re-examined previously published TCR beta repertoires from more than 600 donors and added high-resolution HLA genotyping to investigate patterns of TCR occurrence. Rather than drawing on any new phenotypic data, the later analysis identified candidate immune exposures from TCR beta sequences and the way those sequences occurred across donors. To decide whether each TCR beta V gene segment behaved as functional or pseudogenic, an earlier analysis of some 600 of the donors relied on high-throughput TCR beta sequencing. Donor age, sex, ethnicity and CMV serostatus were collected together with the repertoire data. A later genetic analysis used genome-wide SNP genotypes for about three fifths of the 666 donors, treating that subset as a discovery cohort. Every repertoire in the discovery cohort had been generated on one and the same sequencing platform. HLA typing covered class I and class II loci at four-digit resolution. Typing coverage varied by locus: roughly 629-640 donors for A, B, C, DRB1 and DQB1; some 520 for DQA1; about 570 for DPA1; fewer than 480 for DPB1. Five DR-DQ haplotypes were treated as single units for association and clustering because of strong linkage in the cohort. Among roughly 400 genotyped donors of the cohort, an average of approximately 240,000 unique TCR beta nucleotide sequences were sequenced per donor, roughly 20% of them non-productive.

Paper-wide results and their limitations: Linkage disequilibrium might explain the correlated functional status among segregating V segments, but an unknown experimental factor could not be ruled out. A cluster of highly shared sequence variants was judged likely to represent a technical artifact of the sequencing pipeline. Because HLA typing was unavailable for some donors at each locus, only the typed subset was used in association tests. In vitro tests confirmed that three of the cytomegalovirus-associated TCR beta chains recognize cytomegalovirus antigens. A later analysis found that TCR association rates varied across HLA loci, with DRB1 alleles showing the most associated TCRs and HLA-C alleles the fewest. A further reported finding was that TCR beta sequences accurately predicted the HLA-A and HLA-B alleles for most subjects in the first cohort. In a later analysis, over 15,000 TCR beta sequences were associated with specific HLA alleles at a false discovery rate of 0.05. The classifier was reported to diagnose cytomegalovirus status with high specificity and sensitivity in both the original and validation cohorts. A later analysis found that most CMV-associated TCR beta chains appeared HLA-restricted, with HLA associations seemingly driven largely by CMV exposure. Roughly uniform sequencing depth across donors was assumed in presence/absence analyses, although this assumption may not hold. For the cohort, immune exposure information was limited to CMV serostatus. Because the 87-base-pair reads could not distinguish some IMGT-functional V segments, including TRBV6-2 and TRBV6-3, those segments were excluded. This cohort had only TCR beta chains sequenced, and the lack of alpha or paired-chain data limited which features could be detected. A later analysis found that HLA-associated TCR beta chains were more clonally expanded and had lower generation probabilities than equally common non-associated chains. It was suggested by the authors that the approach could potentially be generalized to other disease states and immunological phenotypes. Compared with the roughly 720-donor mean, donors in an Asian-associated ancestry cluster had fewer N-insertions in productive TCRs, according to a later genetic analysis. While some public TCRs were present in many individuals, most TCR sequences turned up only very rarely across donors. About 17 rarely observed V segments, including chromosome 9 orphons, were excluded from the earlier analysis of some 590 of the donors because counts were too low. Broadly in line with IMGT annotations, most TCR beta V segments showed up in productive rearrangements about 90% or about 30% of the time in an earlier analysis of approximately 640 of the donors. Strong co-occurrence of HLA alleles, especially DR and DQ, made assigning TCR associations to individual alleles difficult. A later genetic analysis associated a missense DCLRE1C variant with V-gene and J-gene trimming of TCR beta chains, and an independent cohort replicated the association. Several of the top co-occurrence clusters appeared to be linked to parvovirus B19, influenza, CMV and Epstein-Barr virus, according to a later analysis. In the study, some 160 TCR beta chains were listed as associated with cytomegalovirus.

CDR1 is given as LNHDA and CDR2 as SQIVND, both from the germline V gene (reference sequence). Spanning cysteine to phenylalanine, the CDR3 consists of 17 amino acids. This entry keeps only the CDR3 DNA: 51 bases, framed from base 1. Germline trimming: 5 bases from V, 7 bases from J; junction bases outside gene matches: 12. The cohort consisted of hundreds of healthy bone marrow donors. Cohort members were all nominally healthy when sampled, although unrecorded immune exposures were likely present. The donor was CMV seropositive and belonged to the group of 250 to 300 seropositive cohort members. Every donor gave a peripheral blood sample, and the peripheral blood mononuclear cells from that sample were used for TCR beta sequencing. The Qiagen DNeasy Blood Extraction Kit was used to extract genomic DNA from the blood cell samples.

What was sequenced was PBMCs. The chain couples TRBV19 to TRBJ2-1; TRBD2 aligns with 12 central bases. The origin of this receptor is a male donor in good health and CMV-seropositive. The bases are TGTGCCAGTAGTCCCCTCTTTACTAGCGGGGGGACGAATGAGCAGTTCTTC. It codes for CASSPLFTSGGTNEQFF.